Below are 7 T cell receptor beta chains sequenced from a single sample in a study of control samples from healthy donors and cancer patients. Profiled with immunoSEQ multiplex PCR; TCRdb holds only in-frame clones, not every one. Here the sample spans fewer than 120,000 clones, 85% to 90% being singletons. Sequencing was carried out using PBMCs. These receptors were obtained from a woman in her sixties with lung cancer.

The gene calls are TRBV11-2 and TRBJ2-7; possibly TRBD1 for D (5 bases). V was trimmed by 0 bases and J by 2 bases, leaving 17 bases between them. The CDR3 extends over 17 amino acids. Germline lookup yields CDR1 SGHAT and CDR2 FQNNGV. The CDR3 spells CASSLDLDTTPTYEQYF. In nucleotides, the CDR3 is TGTGCCAGCAGCTTAGATCTGGACACCACCCCAACCTACGAGCAGTACTTC.

The V and J genes are TRBV6-5 and TRBJ1-1, with 7 bases lining up with TRBD1. Germline loops: CDR1 MNHEY, CDR2 SVGAGI. V was pared by 10 bases and J by 4 bases, with 6 bases of the junction left unmatched. The CDR3 length is 12 residues. CDR3 protein: CATRGEATEAFF. CDR3 DNA: TGTGCCACCAGGGGGGAGGCCACTGAAGCTTTCTTT.

The chain employs TRBV4-2 and TRBJ1-4; perhaps TRBD1 as D (6 bases). Per the germline V gene, CDR1 is LGHNA and CDR2 is YNFKEQ. The CDR3 sequence is 15 residues long. The germline V and J ends were trimmed by 2 bases and 4 bases, with 11 bases remaining between them. CDR3 amino acids: CASSQPQGVNEKLFF. The CDR3 DNA sequence: TGTGCCAGCAGCCAACCACAGGGAGTTAATGAAAAACTGTTTTTT.

This rearrangement joins TRBV5-4 to TRBJ2-3; D is undetermined. Looked up from germline, CDR1 is SGHNT and CDR2 is YYREEE (reference sequence). V lost 0 bases to trimming and J lost 1 base, with 3 bases between them. The CDR3 runs to 13 residues. The CDR3 nucleotides are TGTGCCAGCAGCTTGGCCGGCACAGATACGCAGTATTTT. Residues: CASSLAGTDTQYF.

The CDR3 loop is CASSIDPDFNTDTQYF. The CDR3 nucleotides read TGTGCCAGTAGTATAGATCCCGACTTTAACACAGATACGCAGTATTTT. This chain joins TRBV19 and TRBJ2-3, with no clear D. Between the trimmed V and J ends, which lost 0 bases and 2 bases, there was a span of 12 bases. The CDR3 covers 16 residues. The germline gives CDR1 LNHDA, CDR2 SQIVND (reference sequence).

The chain combines TRBV6-5 with TRBJ1-2; TRBD1 agrees at 10 bases. The CDR3 spans 15 residues. CDR1 and CDR2 (germline): MNHEY, SVGAGI. V trimming: 4 bases; J trimming: 8 bases; junction bases outside the gene matches: 10. CDR3 DNA: TGTGCCAGCAGTTCGACCGGGACAGGGGTTTCCGGCTACACCTTC. It translates to CASSSTGTGVSGYTF.

Regarding this clone: The same CDR3 arises from other DNA sequences in this sample as well. V usage is TRBV5-1 and J usage is TRBJ1-3, with unresolved D. The V gene's germline CDR1 is SGHRS and CDR2 YFSETQ. Trimming took 0 bases from V and 0 from J, leaving 7 bases between them. The CDR3 is 15 amino acids. For the CDR3, the DNA is TGCGCCAGCAGCTTGGGAGGGTACTCTGGAAACACCATATATTTT. Its translation: CASSLGGYSGNTIYF.